This T cell receptor (beta chain) appears in the sequencing data of a study of blood T cell repertoires in COVID-19 (dated by TCRdb to between 2020 and 2021). With respect to the entire study: The collaborator samples originated in the United States, Italy and Spain and spanned the acute and convalescent phases of COVID-19. The sample metadata nearly always contained a de-identified subject ID, COVID-19 status, age in years and sex. Samples came from the ongoing ImmuneRACE study (first 160 participants) plus 1,254 subjects from 6 global collaborators. The prospective study material was composed of cDNA or gDNA derived from T cells, B-cell-depleted T cells, or PBMCs. Deeply sampled blood TCRbeta repertoires from subjects exposed to, actively infected with, or recovered from COVID-19 were included in the dataset. The repertoires were released in a freely available public database meant as a resource for research on the immune response to SARS-CoV-2. Where HLA class I and class II types were available, the types were taken from metadata supplied by the sample provider, not from assay-based typing.

Enrolling through a virtual design, the prospective study's participants ranged in age from roughly 18 to 89 years and lived across 24 United States geographic areas. In the prospective study, cohorts were assigned on the basis of participant-reported clinical history obtained from a screening survey and a study questionnaire. Exposed participants were defined as having been in contact with someone with a PCR-confirmed or clinician-diagnosed COVID-19 case within 2 weeks of study entry. In the prospective study, whole blood, serum and a nasopharyngeal or oropharyngeal swab were collected from each participant by mobile phlebotomists. Additional blood draws and questionnaires over an approximately two-month period could optionally be provided by prospective study participants. Before DNA extraction, prospective study blood samples were shipped either frozen or at room temperature. Its CDR3 holds 13 amino acids, cysteine through phenylalanine. The DNA shown is the 39-base CDR3, in frame from base 1. V was cut back by 7 bases and J by 1 base, leaving a gap of 10 bases between them. CDR1 and CDR2 were assigned from the germline V gene as MNHEY and SVGAGI.

On this clone itself: The antigen it binds to is not known. Base qualities are missing; no much larger clone stands one base away.

General conclusions and limits of the study: How much clinical and demographic metadata was included differed by source and by participant, and the metadata was provided uncurated.

TCRbeta CDR3 regions were amplified from genomic DNA using the immunoSEQ Assay, a bias-controlled multiplex PCR. The authors' analysis ran thus. The number of nucleated cells in each sample was estimated from the amplification of reference gene primers within the assay. To quantify the absolute abundance of each unique TCRbeta CDR3 rearrangement, sequence reads were collapsed and filtered. For each sample, productive Simpson clonality was calculated as the square root of Simpson's diversity index across productive rearrangements. Held by TCRdb, this immuneACCESS table contains in-frame sequences only and omits some clones. Under half of the omission traces to an unresolved V gene where checked; the cause of the rest is unknown. For V, J and clone size, that table is used; D and trimming come from the DNA. The table for this sample lists approximately 250,000 clones; about 90% of them were counted only once. 2.5% to 4% of the sample belongs to the ten largest clones.

Recombination connected TRBV6-5 to TRBJ2-5; possibly the D gene is TRBD1, per 6 matching bases. The TCR sequence derives from a woman aged 40 to 50 who had been exposed to COVID-19. The sample comprised PBMCs or T cells enriched from blood (not recorded which). The DNA is TGTGCCAGCACCACAGGGATCCAAGAGACCCAGTACTTC. Its translation is CASTTGIQETQYF.